These 3 T cell receptor beta chains came from one sample sequenced in a study of blood T cells in healthy people across ages. Combining a sample-barcoded 5' primer with a J-beta primer mix, a second PCR ran for about 7 to 11 cycles. TCRdb passed the 5' RACE reads through MiXCR, listing each CDR3 protein once. The sample consists of roughly 800,000 distinct CDR3 sequences, 58% of them appearing once. Sequencing was performed on blood. All receptors derive from a man between 25 and 39 years old in good health.

The chain links TRBV30 to TRBJ2-1; the match to TRBD1 covers 9 bases. Germline values: CDR1 GTSNPN, CDR2 SVGIG (reference sequence). The junction had 12 bases not matched to a gene; V was cut back by 3 bases and J by 6 bases. This CDR3 is 16 amino acids long. The CDR3: CAWRNRAGTGLNEQFF. The DNA of the CDR3 is TGTGCCTGGAGAAACAGAGCCGGGACAGGGCTCAATGAGCAGTTCTTC.

Only one count was recorded for this clonotype. The CDR3 is CSAPERFTQYF. Here the CDR3 DNA reads TGCAGTGCTCCGGAGCGGTTTACGCAGTATTTT. The chain uses TRBV20-1 and TRBJ2-3; the D gene is possibly TRBD2 (5 bases). Trimming pared 5 bases from V and 8 bases from J, leaving 11 bases between. Germline-derived CDR1 and CDR2 are DFQATT and SNEGSKA (reference sequence). The CDR3 contains 11 residues.

This clonotype occurred once. This CDR3 reads CASSPAGDYPYNEQFF. CDR3 nucleotides: TGTGCCAGCAGCCCCGCGGGGGACTACCCCTACAATGAGCAGTTCTTC. The chain has TRBV27 and TRBJ2-1, with 7 bases identical to TRBD2. V gave up 6 bases and J gave up 2 bases; unmatched junction bases: 10. In germline, CDR1 is MNHEY, CDR2 SMNVEV (reference sequence). The CDR3 covers 16 residues.